A selection of T cell receptor beta chains follows, all from one sample in a study of cytomegalovirus exposure and HLA in healthy donors. Generated by immunoSEQ multiplex PCR, the TCRdb table keeps only in-frame clones and is missing some. This sample has about 300,000 clones, with over 75% found just once. Source material: PBMCs. Receptors originate from a woman younger than 30 in good health and CMV-seronegative. Each CDR3 is given with its conserved first and last residue. The D gene is left open where the match is weak. Part of the rows lack a size; the others show once, few, many or a class for expanded clones.

>-|TRBV28|TRBJ1-2|-
CASSPSNYGYTF
TGTGCCAGCAGCCCTTCGAACTATGGCTACACCTTC
>TRBD1|TRBV5-1|TRBJ1-4|-
CASSEARTGPNEKLFF
TGCGCCAGCAGCGAAGCCCGGACAGGACCAAATGAAAAACTGTTTTTT
>-|TRBV14|TRBJ1-2|-
CASSQVPNGYTF
TGTGCCAGCAGCCAAGTTCCTAATGGCTACACCTTC
>-|TRBV5-6|TRBJ2-7|-
CASSFMRLRAEQYF
TGTGCCAGCAGCTTTATGAGGTTGAGGGCCGAGCAGTACTTC
>-|TRBV7-2|TRBJ1-1|-
CASSSSPDEAFF
TGTGCCAGCAGCTCCTCCCCAGATGAAGCTTTCTTT
>TRBD1|TRBV28|TRBJ1-5|-
CASSPGTGGTQPQHF
TGTGCCAGCAGCCCTGGGACAGGAGGAACTCAGCCCCAGCATTTT
>TRBD2|TRBV7-9|TRBJ2-7|-
CATGLDAYEQYF
TGTGCCACCGGACTAGACGCCTACGAGCAGTACTTC
>TRBD1|TRBV7-8|TRBJ2-7|-
CASSLTGDIVYEQYF
TGTGCCAGCAGCTTGACAGGGGATATAGTCTACGAGCAGTACTTC
>TRBD1|TRBV16|TRBJ1-1|-
CASSLSGTGGTEAFF
TGTGCCAGCAGCCTCTCCGGGACAGGGGGCACTGAAGCTTTCTTT
>TRBD1|TRBV10-3|TRBJ1-2|few
CAISDRTGYGYTF
TGTGCCATCAGTGACCGGACAGGCTATGGCTACACCTTC
>TRBD1|TRBV10-3|TRBJ1-5|-
CAVADRDNQPQHF
TGTGCCGTTGCAGACAGGGACAATCAGCCCCAGCATTTT
>-|TRBV1|TRBJ2-1|once
CTSSHDPNRGLAGGVYNEQFF
TGCACCAGCAGCCATGATCCCAACCGAGGACTAGCGGGAGGGGTCTACAATGAGCAGTTCTTC
>TRBD2|TRBV27|TRBJ2-5|-
CASALGLAGKETQYF
TGTGCCAGCGCACTGGGACTAGCGGGTAAAGAGACCCAGTACTTC
>TRBD1|TRBV7-6|TRBJ1-2|-
CASSPMTGVASYGYTF
TGTGCCAGCAGCCCAATGACAGGGGTAGCGTCTTATGGCTACACCTTC
>-|TRBV28|TRBJ1-3|-
CASSLLDRRGRTFGNTIYF
TGTGCCAGCAGTTTACTCGACCGGAGGGGCCGAACTTTCGGAAACACCATATATTTT
>-|TRBV29-1|TRBJ1-2|-
CSVRRGGDGYTF
TGCAGCGTCCGGCGCGGCGGGGATGGCTACACCTTC
>TRBD2|TRBV6-1|TRBJ2-1|once
CASIGSGSSYNEQFF
TGTGCCAGCATTGGTAGCGGGAGCTCCTACAATGAGCAGTTCTTC
>-|TRBV12-5|TRBJ2-2|-
CASGPPIQRPRHTGELFF
TGTGCTAGTGGCCCCCCAATCCAGCGGCCCCGCCACACCGGGGAGCTGTTTTTT
>TRBD1|TRBV15|TRBJ1-4|-
CATSRNRDRTLEKLFF
TGTGCCACCAGCAGAAACCGGGACAGGACTCTTGAAAAACTGTTTTTT
>-|TRBV28|TRBJ1-5|once
CASSFWEGRQPQHF
TGTGCCAGCAGTTTTTGGGAGGGAAGACAGCCCCAGCATTTT
>-|TRBV5-4|TRBJ1-5|-
CASSLAGEQPQHF
TGTGCCAGCAGCTTGGCAGGGGAGCAGCCCCAGCATTTT
>-|TRBV11-2|TRBJ2-7|-
CASSLRDIGSYEQYF
TGTGCCAGCAGCTTAAGGGACATCGGTTCCTACGAGCAGTACTTC
>TRBD2|TRBV13|TRBJ2-3|-
CASSLRTSGSMADTQYF
TGTGCCAGCAGCTTGAGGACTAGCGGGAGTATGGCAGATACGCAGTATTTT
>-|TRBV18|TRBJ2-2|-
CASSGTANTGELFF
TGTGCCAGCTCCGGGACTGCGAACACCGGGGAGCTGTTTTTT
>TRBD2|TRBV9|TRBJ2-3|-
CASSVTSPASGAHLSTDTQYF
TGTGCCAGCAGCGTAACGAGCCCGGCTAGCGGAGCTCACTTAAGCACAGATACGCAGTATTTT
>-|TRBV18|TRBJ2-7|few
CASARDTSYEQYF
TGTGCCAGTGCAAGGGACACCTCCTACGAGCAGTACTTC
>-|TRBV7-2|TRBJ2-3|-
CASNLFMEDTQYF
TGTGCCAGCAACTTATTCATGGAGGATACGCAGTATTTT
>-|TRBV6-5|TRBJ1-1|-
CASSYSPGQLEAFF
TGTGCCAGCAGTTACTCACCAGGGCAACTTGAAGCTTTCTTT
>TRBD1|TRBV19|TRBJ1-1|-
CASADRGNTEAFF
TGTGCCAGCGCGGACAGGGGGAACACTGAAGCTTTCTTT
>-|TRBV9|TRBJ1-2|-
CASSVTGDTGLRGYTF
TGTGCCAGCAGCGTCACGGGAGATACGGGACTTCGAGGCTACACCTTC
>-|TRBV18|TRBJ2-2|-
CASSQAGVTGELFF
TGTGCCAGCTCGCAGGCCGGGGTCACCGGGGAGCTGTTTTTT
>TRBD1|TRBV28|TRBJ2-2|many
CASSRQGRENTGELFF
TGTGCCAGCAGCCGACAGGGAAGGGAGAACACCGGGGAGCTGTTTTTT
>TRBD2|TRBV28|TRBJ2-3|once
CASSLPGGLKDTQYF
TGTGCCAGCAGTTTACCGGGAGGGCTTAAAGATACGCAGTATTTT
>TRBD1|TRBV2|TRBJ2-6|-
CASSGYRGRSAGANVLTF
TGTGCCAGCAGTGGTTACAGGGGGCGTTCGGCTGGGGCCAACGTCCTGACTTTC
>-|TRBV5-5|TRBJ2-7|-
CASSINRVAEYF
TGTGCCAGCAGCATTAACAGGGTGGCGGAGTACTTC
>-|TRBV6-1|TRBJ1-5|-
CASKGVLSNQPQHF
TGTGCCAGCAAAGGGGTCCTTAGCAATCAGCCCCAGCATTTT
>-|TRBV7-2|TRBJ1-1|-
CASSSQLPREAFF
TGTGCCAGCAGCTCGCAACTTCCGCGTGAAGCTTTCTTT
>TRBD1|TRBV14|TRBJ2-7|-
CASSQVPGRGTGEQYF
TGTGCCAGCAGCCAAGTACCCGGGAGAGGGACAGGAGAGCAGTACTTC
>TRBD1|TRBV7-9|TRBJ1-6|-
CASSPGQGGSPLHF
TGTGCCAGCAGCCCGGGACAGGGGGGTTCACCCCTCCACTTT
>-|TRBV10-3|TRBJ1-5|-
CAISESLGNSNQPQHF
TGTGCCATCAGTGAGTCCCTAGGAAATAGCAATCAGCCCCAGCATTTT
>TRBD2|TRBV9|TRBJ2-2|-
CASSRAASGLFF
TGTGCCAGCAGCCGGGCGGCTAGCGGGCTGTTTTTT
>TRBD1|TRBV5-1|TRBJ2-6|-
CASSFLPGQGTGANVLTF
TGCGCCAGCAGCTTTCTCCCGGGACAGGGGACTGGGGCCAACGTCCTGACTTTC
>TRBD1|TRBV5-1|TRBJ2-2|-
CASHTGANTGELFF
TGCGCCAGCCATACAGGGGCAAACACCGGGGAGCTGTTTTTT
>TRBD2|TRBV27|TRBJ2-2|many
CASSLTSGVTGELFF
TGTGCCAGCAGTTTAACTAGCGGGGTCACCGGGGAGCTGTTTTTT
>TRBD2|TRBV29-1|TRBJ2-1|-
CSAEPTSGFSYNEQFF
TGCAGCGCCGAGCCGACTAGCGGGTTCTCCTACAATGAGCAGTTCTTC
>-|TRBV10-3|TRBJ1-1|-
CAMGTDMNTEAFF
TGTGCCATGGGCACCGATATGAACACTGAAGCTTTCTTT
>-|TRBV18|TRBJ2-5|-
CASSPPSYETQYF
TGTGCCAGCTCACCACCTTCGTATGAGACCCAGTACTTC
>TRBD1|TRBV5-1|TRBJ2-3|-
CASSEGVTGADQGTQYF
TGCGCCAGCAGCGAGGGGGTGACAGGGGCCGATCAGGGGACGCAGTATTTT
>-|TRBV6-6|TRBJ2-2|-
CASNPGGGDTGELFF
TGTGCCAGCAACCCCGGCGGAGGGGACACCGGGGAGCTGTTTTTT
>-|TRBV5-1|TRBJ2-2|-
CASSLAPRGTGELFF
TGCGCCAGCAGCTTGGCGCCTCGAGGAACCGGGGAGCTGTTTTTT
>-|TRBV5-1|TRBJ2-2|few
CASSLQGSTGELFF
TGCGCCAGCAGCTTACAGGGTTCCACCGGGGAGCTGTTTTTT
>-|TRBV25-1|TRBJ1-1|-
CASSDGDTTTEAFF
TGTGCCAGCAGTGACGGGGACACGACCACTGAAGCTTTCTTT
>TRBD2|TRBV11-2|TRBJ2-1|-
CASSLGTSGMTLYNEQFF
TGTGCCAGCAGCCTGGGGACTAGCGGAATGACGTTGTACAATGAGCAGTTCTTC
>-|TRBV5-1|TRBJ2-1|-
CASSSERGSYNEQFF
TGCGCCAGCAGCTCAGAGCGAGGCTCCTACAATGAGCAGTTCTTC